The present T cell receptor beta chain was sequenced within a study of blood T cell repertoires in COVID-19 (dated by TCRdb to the early 2020s). A note on the overall study: Collaborator samples came from the United States, Italy and Spain and covered acute and convalescent phases of COVID-19. The prospective study material was composed of cDNA or gDNA derived from T cells, B-cell-depleted T cells, or PBMCs. Deeply sampled blood TCRbeta repertoires from subjects exposed to, actively infected with, or recovered from COVID-19 were included in the dataset. The repertoires were made available in a free public database intended to serve as a resource for research on the immune response to SARS-CoV-2. Samples were obtained from the ongoing ImmuneRACE study (first 160 participants) and from about 1,300 subjects provided by 6 global collaborators. The sample metadata nearly always contained a de-identified subject ID, COVID-19 status, age in years and sex. Where HLA class I and class II types were available, the types were taken from metadata supplied by the sample provider, not from assay-based typing.

The paper's findings and limits, for the study overall: Clinical and demographic metadata were provided uncurated, with the amount varying by source and participant.

The CDR3 measures 14 amino acids from cysteine to phenylalanine. Of the read, only the CDR3 DNA is kept; its 42 bases are in frame from base 1. The junction carries 14 bases between V and J, which are trimmed by 4 bases and 7 bases respectively. CDR1 is given as SNHLY and CDR2 as FYNNEI, both from the germline V gene. The immunoSEQ Assay, a bias-controlled multiplex PCR, was used to amplify TCRbeta CDR3 regions from genomic DNA. Concerning the study's data processing: Within the assay, amplification of reference gene primers was used to estimate how many nucleated cells each sample contained. To quantify the absolute abundance of each unique TCRbeta CDR3 rearrangement, sequence reads were collapsed and filtered. Productive Simpson clonality was computed per sample as the square root of Simpson's diversity index over productive rearrangements. This is the immuneACCESS table as TCRdb keeps it, with only in-frame sequences that have V and J called. A part of the clones is gone; compared with another copy, unresolved V genes explain less than half, and the rest is unexplained. The DNA was the basis for D and trimming; V, J and clone size are from that table. This sample holds roughly 81,000 clones; 70% to 90% were observed only once. 2.5% to 3.5% of the sample lies in the top ten.

One collaborating source in Seattle enrolled patients during active infection and followed them longitudinally through the course of disease. The collaborating institutions used their own protocols to collect whole blood in K2EDTA tubes. For TCRbeta analysis, collaborators shipped samples as frozen whole blood, isolated PBMCs, or DNA extracted from either of those sample types. This clone was picked up a small number of times. What antigen it recognizes has not been identified. Base-call qualities are not available, and no considerably larger clone is one nucleotide away. This receptor was obtained from an elderly woman with COVID-19, enrolled during active disease. The specimen was peripheral blood. The chain joins TRBV2 to TRBJ1-5; TRBD1 could be the D gene, as 5 bases match. The encoded CDR3 is CASSVTDSRQPQHF. The DNA sequence is TGTGCCAGCAGTGTGACAGACTCTCGCCAGCCCCAGCATTTT. Here the CDR3 is joined to the reference TRBV2 and TRBJ1-5 genes, and the full variable domain is: EPEVTQTPSHQVTQMGQEVILRCVPISNHLYFYWYRQILGQKVEFLVSFYNNEISEKSEIFDDQFSVERPDGSNFTLKIRSTKLEDSAMYFCASSVTDSRQPQHFGDGTRLSIL.